The 9 T cell receptor beta chains in this list originate from one sample, sequenced in a study of shared clonotypes between healthy human individuals. The data were produced by immunoSEQ multiplex PCR, yet TCRdb's version contains in-frame clones alone and is incomplete. This table holds about 600,000 clones, roughly 95% found once. CD8 cells classed as naive were CD45RO-negative and positively selected for CCR7, excluding terminally differentiated effector memory CD45RA+ cells. The sequencing sample was made of naive CD8+ T cells sorted from blood. These receptors were taken from a woman in her twenties or thirties in good health.

J is TRBJ1-6 and V is TRBV21-1. TRBV21-1 is described as a pseudogene. This CDR3 has 17 residues. CDR3 sequence reads: CASSCSLHIHHNSPLHF. The DNA for the CDR3 is TGTGCCAGCAGCTGCTCGCTACACATACATCATAATTCACCCCTCCACTTT.

As to this clone: Other DNA sequences in the sample encode the same CDR3. CDR3 DNA: TGTGCCAGCAGCCCCGGACAGGGGAACACTGAAGCTTTCTTT. Its translation: CASSPGQGNTEAFF. The chain couples TRBV5-4 to TRBJ1-1; 8 nucleotides line up with TRBD1. V lost 4 bases and J lost 1; bases outside the gene matches: 3. The CDR3 consists of 14 residues. Looked up from germline, CDR1 is SGHNT and CDR2 is YYREEE (reference sequence).

The chain uses TRBV9 and TRBJ2-3; D could derive from TRBD1 or TRBD2 (5 bases each). V was shortened by 3 bases and J by 6 bases, with 20 bases between the two germline ends. The CDR3 contains 16 residues. The germline V gene has CDR1 SGDLS and CDR2 YYNGEE. CDR3 sequence (DNA): TGTGCCAGCAGCGCCACCGGGGCGCCAGGCTTGGATACGCAGTATTTT. It specifies CASSATGAPGLDTQYF.

The chain combines TRBV6-5 with TRBJ1-2; no definite D call. The CDR3 has 14 residues. The germline gives CDR1 MNHEY, CDR2 SVGAGI. With 0 bases removed from V and 4 bases from J, the gap between germline ends came to 9 bases. The CDR3 region is CASSYSGVGYGYTF. The CDR3 DNA follows: TGTGCCAGCAGTTACTCTGGGGTTGGCTATGGCTACACCTTC.

The chain employs TRBV13 and TRBJ1-1; D uncertain. The germline V gene encodes CDR1 PRHDT and CDR2 FYEKMQ (reference sequence). This CDR3 is built from 11 residues. Trimming pared 3 bases from V and 10 bases from J, leaving 9 bases between. Here the CDR3 reads CASSFTRLAFF. Written as DNA, the CDR3 is TGTGCCAGCAGCTTCACAAGATTAGCTTTCTTT.

The gene calls are TRBV9 and TRBJ2-3; TRBD2 agrees at 9 bases. The V gene end was trimmed by 4 bases and the J gene end by 0 bases; junction bases not matched to a gene: 6. There are 16 residues in the CDR3. The germline CDR1 and CDR2 sequences are SGDLS and YYNGEE. For the CDR3, the DNA is TGTGCCAGCAGCCTACGACTAGCGGATAGCACAGATACGCAGTATTTT. It is translated as CASSLRLADSTDTQYF.

The chain joins TRBV4-1 to TRBJ2-7, with TRBD2 matching 11 bases. Germline V lookup: CDR1 MGHRA, CDR2 YSYEKL. The CDR3 is 16 amino acids. V was clipped by 0 bases and J by 4 bases; unmatched bases: 5. The chain's CDR3 is CASSQEGGTSGYEQYF. CDR3 nucleotide sequence: TGCGCCAGCAGCCAAGAGGGGGGGACTAGCGGTTACGAGCAGTACTTC.

The chain couples TRBV27 to TRBJ1-5; D is ambiguous. V was cut by 4 bases and J by 0 bases, with 7 bases left in between. The CDR3 has 14 amino acids. CDR1 MNHEY and CDR2 SMNVEV come from the germline V gene (reference sequence). CDR3 region: CASSSQYSNQPQHF. CDR3 bases: TGTGCCAGCAGTTCACAGTATAGCAATCAGCCCCAGCATTTT.

The CDR3 DNA reads as TGTGCCAGCAGTCCACAATTAGCGGAGAGCTCCTACAATGAGCAGTTCTTC. It encodes CASSPQLAESSYNEQFF. The rearrangement uses TRBV28 and TRBJ2-1; weak D call: TRBD2 (6 bases). This CDR3 has 17 residues. CDR1 and CDR2 (germline): MDHEN, SYDVKM. The ends were cut back, 5 bases at V and 0 bases at J, with 17 bases in the middle.